This passage covers 21 T cell receptor beta chains from one sample sequenced in a study of spatial heterogeneity in lung cancer. The sample's time point: sample taken at primary tumor resection. Unsorted whole RNA samples from tumor, nontumor lung or frozen PBMC were sequenced. MiXCR was run by TCRdb on the 5' RACE reads, yielding one entry per CDR3 protein. Of more than 6,500 distinct CDR3 sequences listed, about 3.9% are singletons. The input for sequencing was normal lung tissue next to the tumor, taken at surgery. These receptors came from a female donor with early-stage non-small cell lung cancer.

This clonotype is categorized as medium-sized. This sequence joins TRBV18 and TRBJ1-5; a weak D match, TRBD1 (5 bases). The CDR3 extends over 14 amino acids. With 2 bases removed from V and 0 bases from J, the gap between germline ends came to 5 bases. Germline-derived CDR1 and CDR2 are KGHSH and LQKENI. CDR3 DNA: TGTGCCAGCTCACCAGGGGGTAGCAATCAGCCCCAGCATTTT. Translating it yields CASSPGGSNQPQHF.

This clonotype was counted ten times or more. This chain joins TRBV20-1 and TRBJ1-1; no clear D gene. Trimming left V 6 bases short and J 1 base short, with 9 bases between. This CDR3 comprises 12 residues. Germline V gives CDR1 DFQATT, CDR2 SNEGSKA (reference sequence). Here the CDR3 DNA reads TGCAGTGCCGCCCACGGGAACACTGAAGCTTTCTTT. Its protein is CSAAHGNTEAFF.

This clonotype was picked up many times. One end of the junction fails to match germline, which may point to a read error. CDR3 coding DNA: TGTGCCAGCAGCCCCCGGGACAGGGATCATTTT. Residues: CASSPRDRDHF. The chain combines TRBV5-6 with TRBJ2-3; 9 bases are shared with TRBD1. The V gene's germline CDR1 is SGHDT and CDR2 YYEEEE. This CDR3 region has 11 residues.

Ten or more counts support this clonotype. This rearrangement joins TRBV11-3 to TRBJ2-2; possibly TRBD1 for D (5 bases). Germline values: CDR1 SGHNT, CDR2 YENEEA. Trimming removed 5 bases at V and 5 bases at J, with 18 bases between. This CDR3 spans 16 amino acids. The CDR3 DNA reads TGTGCCAGCAGCCTTAGTATAGGGGCTTGGACCGGGGAGCTGTTTTTT. It yields the protein CASSLSIGAWTGELFF.

This clonotype is medium-sized. This rearrangement joins TRBV24-1 to TRBJ2-3; TRBD1 matches 7 bases. CDR1 and CDR2 from the germline V gene are KGHDR and SFDVKD. The junction had 13 bases not matched to a gene; V was cut back by 3 bases and J by 2 bases. The CDR3 is 18 amino acids. The CDR3 DNA follows: TGTGCCACCAGTGATCCTCCTCCTACAGGGGCTACCACAGATACGCAGTATTTT. This encodes CATSDPPPTGATTDTQYF.

This clonotype was observed many times. The chain recombines TRBV3-1 with TRBJ1-5; D might be TRBD1 (6 bases). CDR1 is LGHDT and CDR2 is YNNKEL in the germline V gene (reference sequence). CDR3 length: 15 amino acids. V was pared by 3 bases and J by 3 bases, with 12 bases between. The CDR3 loop reads CASSQAAGANQPQHF. CDR3 in DNA: TGTGCCAGCAGCCAGGCGGCAGGGGCCAATCAGCCCCAGCATTTT.

This clonotype was detected many times. The chain uses TRBV5-4 and TRBJ2-3; perhaps TRBD1 as D (6 bases). The germline CDR1 and CDR2 sequences are SGHNT and YYREEE (reference sequence). CDR3 size: 15 residues. Trimming shortened V by 1 base and J by 2 bases, and 11 bases separated the two germline ends. In DNA, the CDR3 is TGTGCCAGCAGCTTGTCCCAGGGGAACACAGATACGCAGTATTTT. It codes for CASSLSQGNTDTQYF.

This clonotype was seen at least ten times. This chain uses TRBV6-4 with TRBJ2-3; possible D gene TRBD1, 5 bases. Germline V CDR1 and CDR2: MRHNA, SNTAGT. CDR3 length: 15 amino acids. V lost 3 bases to trimming and J lost 0 bases, with 10 bases between them. As DNA, the CDR3 is TGTGCCAGCAGTGAGGACACCTCTAGCACAGATACGCAGTATTTT. It is translated as CASSEDTSSTDTQYF.

In its sample, this clonotype is medium-sized. The rearrangement joins TRBV7-9 to TRBJ2-5; D unclear. V lost 3 bases and J 5 bases, leaving 7 bases between the germline ends. CDR3 length equals 12 residues. Germline CDR1 SEHNR, CDR2 FQNEAQ (reference sequence). The CDR3 here is CASSLFVETQYF. The CDR3 DNA is TGTGCCAGCAGCTTGTTTGTGGAGACCCAGTACTTC. Based on the CDR3 plus reference TRBV7-9 and TRBJ2-5, the full variable domain is DTGVSQNPRHKITKRGQNVTFRCDPISEHNRLYWYRQTLGQGPEFLTYFQNEAQLEKSRLLSDRFSAERPKGSFSTLEIQRTEQGDSAMYLCASSLFVETQYFGPGTRLLVL.

By sample share, this clonotype is medium-sized. V usage is TRBV5-1 and J usage is TRBJ2-7; tentatively, D is TRBD1 (6 bases). Germline V CDR1 and CDR2: SGHRS, YFSETQ. This CDR3 comprises 15 residues. Trimming pared 0 bases from V and 4 bases from J, leaving 14 bases between. This chain's CDR3 is CASSLAQGWGYEQYF. CDR3 DNA: TGCGCCAGCAGCTTGGCTCAGGGGTGGGGGTACGAGCAGTACTTC.

This clonotype is categorized as medium-sized. The chain uses TRBV7-8 and TRBJ2-2, with D uncertain. Germline lookup yields CDR1 SGHVS and CDR2 FQNEAQ. The CDR3 has 15 amino acids. V lost 1 base to trimming and J lost 0 bases, with 6 bases between them. The CDR3 DNA reads TGTGCCAGCAGCTTAGTACAGTCGAACACCGGGGAGCTGTTTTTT. It yields the protein CASSLVQSNTGELFF.

In its sample, this clonotype was seen many times. This chain connects TRBV6-6 to TRBJ2-3; possible D gene TRBD1, 6 bases. V lost 6 bases and J 2 bases, leaving 12 bases between the germline ends. The CDR3 is 14 residues long. The germline CDR1 and CDR2 sequences are MNHNY and SVGAGI (reference sequence). CDR3 sequence (DNA): TGTGCCAGCAGGGGGACATTCAACACAGATACGCAGTATTTT. Translating it yields CASRGTFNTDTQYF.

This clonotype showed up many times. The genes are TRBV20-1 and TRBJ2-3; either TRBD1 or TRBD2 may supply D (5 bases each). The CDR3 is 14 amino acids. The germline CDR1 and CDR2 sequences are DFQATT and SNEGSKA (reference sequence). CDR3 bases: TGCAGCTCCCCGGGACCTCTCCACACAGATACGCAGTATTTT. Translation gives CSSPGPLHTDTQYF.

This clonotype was counted ten times or more. V usage is TRBV10-3 and J usage is TRBJ2-3; a weak D match, TRBD2 (5 bases). The CDR3 is 16 amino acids. Looked up from germline, CDR1 is ENHRY and CDR2 is SYGVKD. Trimming took off 3 bases at V and 2 bases at J, with 15 bases between the two ends. The chain's CDR3 is CAISDRERGITDTQYF. The DNA of the CDR3 is TGTGCCATCAGTGACCGCGAAAGAGGGATCACAGATACGCAGTATTTT.

This clonotype has a count of ten or more. The CDR3 DNA follows: TGTGCCAGCAGCGAGGACAGCAGCTACGAGCAGTACTTC. Translated, it gives CASSEDSSYEQYF. The chain has TRBV6-6 and TRBJ2-7; D may be TRBD1 (6 bases). This CDR3 is 13 amino acids long. Between the trimmed V and J ends, which lost 6 bases and 3 bases, there was a span of 12 bases. CDR1 MNHNY and CDR2 SVGAGI come from the germline V gene (reference sequence).

In this sample, this clonotype turned up a few times. The gene calls are TRBV6-5 and TRBJ2-7, with a tentative D call TRBD1 (6 bases). This CDR3 has 14 amino acids. The V and J ends lost 6 bases and 5 bases respectively, with 17 bases between them. Germline V gives CDR1 MNHEY, CDR2 SVGAGI. Written as DNA, the CDR3 is TGTGCCAGCAGACAGGGCATCGCGCGCGACGAGCAGTACTTC. Translated, it gives CASRQGIARDEQYF.

This clonotype was detected a few times. The chain has TRBV5-1 and TRBJ2-3; D may correspond to TRBD1 or TRBD2 (5 bases each). Germline-derived CDR1 and CDR2 are SGHRS and YFSETQ. This CDR3 spans 14 amino acids. Trimming left V 2 bases short and J 2 bases short, with 9 bases between. The CDR3 nucleotides are TGCGCCAGCAGCTTCACCGGGACCACAGATACGCAGTATTTT. Its protein product is CASSFTGTTDTQYF.

This clonotype is medium-sized by share. Relative to the germline gene, one junction end is altered; a read error may explain this. The rearrangement joins TRBV20-1 to TRBJ2-3, with TRBD2 matching 7 bases. The CDR3 has 14 residues. Germline CDR1 DFQATT, CDR2 SNEGSKA (reference sequence). CDR3 DNA sequence: TGTGGAGCGGGGAAAGTTGGGAGCACAGATACGCAGTATTTT. It translates to CGAGKVGSTDTQYF.

This clonotype was found many times. This CDR3 reads CASSCRRSNSGNTIYF. The CDR3 DNA follows: TGTGCCAGCAGCTGCAGACGGTCCAACTCTGGAAACACCATATATTTT. This rearrangement joins TRBV7-4 to TRBJ1-3; D unclear. Germline CDR1 and CDR2: SGHVT and SQSDAQ. V was trimmed by 4 bases and J by 0 bases, leaving 13 bases between them. CDR3 length: 16 amino acids.

This clonotype was seen many times. This chain joins TRBV6-1 and TRBJ1-4; no clear D gene. V was trimmed by 8 bases and J by 6 bases, leaving 13 bases between them. CDR3 size: 13 residues. The V gene's germline CDR1 is MNHNS and CDR2 SASEGT. For the CDR3, the DNA is TGTGCCAGCCATCAGCCTGGGGATGAAAAACTGTTTTTT. It specifies CASHQPGDEKLFF.

By its share, this clonotype is medium-sized. This chain links TRBV29-1 with TRBJ1-1; 7 positions agree with TRBD1. The germline V gene has CDR1 SQVTM and CDR2 ANQGSEA. This CDR3 is 14 amino acids long. After removal of 3 bases from V and 5 bases from J, the junction contained 9 bases not matched to a gene. The CDR3 nucleotides are TGCAGCGTTGATCAGGGGGGTTGGTTTACTGAAGCTTTCTTT. Amino acid sequence: CSVDQGGWFTEAFF.